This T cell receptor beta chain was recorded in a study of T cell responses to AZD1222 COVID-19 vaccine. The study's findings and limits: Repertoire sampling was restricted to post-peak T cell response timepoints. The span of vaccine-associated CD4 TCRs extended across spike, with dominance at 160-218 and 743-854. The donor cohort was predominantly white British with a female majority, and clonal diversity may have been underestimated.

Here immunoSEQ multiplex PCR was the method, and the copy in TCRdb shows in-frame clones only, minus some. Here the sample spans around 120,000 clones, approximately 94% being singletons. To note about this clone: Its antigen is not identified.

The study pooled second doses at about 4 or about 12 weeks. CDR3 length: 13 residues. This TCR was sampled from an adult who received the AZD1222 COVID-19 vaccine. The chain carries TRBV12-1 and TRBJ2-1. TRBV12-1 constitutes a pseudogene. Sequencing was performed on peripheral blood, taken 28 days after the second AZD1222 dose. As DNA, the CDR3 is TGTGCCAGCAGCTTTGCGCTGACGGACCTGGGGTTCTTC. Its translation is CASSFALTDLGFF.